The next 27 T cell receptor beta chains were all read from a single sample in a study of blood T cell repertoires in COVID-19. Produced via immunoSEQ multiplex PCR; TCRdb's table is partial and in-frame only. The table shows 75,000 to 90,000 clones, with 75% to 90% occurring only once. Source material: peripheral blood. The source of these receptors is a woman between 65 and 79 years old with acute or convalescent COVID-19.

This rearrangement joins TRBV29-1 to TRBJ1-1; the match to TRBD1 covers 7 bases. Unmatched junction bases numbered 7, after V lost 6 bases and J lost 0 bases. Germline V gene sequence: CDR1 SQVTM, CDR2 ANQGSEA. This CDR3 is 14 amino acids long. The CDR3 is CSVTRDRLNTEAFF. CDR3 bases: TGCAGCGTGACCCGGGACAGATTGAACACTGAAGCTTTCTTT.

The chain couples TRBV12-5 to TRBJ1-1; 7 nucleotides match TRBD1. This CDR3 contains 15 residues. After removal of 5 bases from V and 5 bases from J, the junction contained 11 bases not matched to a gene. Germline values: CDR1 LGHNT, CDR2 FRNRAP. The CDR3 spells CASGTQRTGRTEAFF. Written as DNA, the CDR3 is TGTGCTAGTGGTACCCAACGGACAGGCCGAACTGAAGCTTTCTTT.

V and J are TRBV7-9 and TRBJ1-1; D uncertain. Trimming left V 3 bases short and J 4 bases short, with 6 bases between. Germline assignment: CDR1 SEHNR and CDR2 FQNEAQ (reference sequence). The CDR3 totals 12 residues. The CDR3 sequence is CASSLGSTEAFF. CDR3 DNA: TGTGCCAGCAGCTTGGGGAGCACTGAAGCTTTCTTT.

The chain links TRBV15 to TRBJ1-5, with D maybe TRBD1 (6 bases). This CDR3 contains 16 residues. Germline V gene data show CDR1 as LNHNV and CDR2 as YYDKDF (reference sequence). V lost 3 bases and J lost 6, with 18 bases in between. The CDR3 nucleotides are TGTGCCACCAGCAGCCAAGCAGGGACACGGGTTCAGCCCCAGCATTTT. It codes for CATSSQAGTRVQPQHF.

This clone has just one count. V is TRBV5-6 and J is TRBJ2-5, with D possibly matching TRBD1 (6 bases). The CDR3 is 13 amino acids. The V gene lost 2 bases and the J gene lost 4 bases, with 9 bases spanning the gap. The germline V gene encodes CDR1 SGHDT and CDR2 YYEEEE. The CDR3 DNA follows: TGTGCCAGCAGCTTAGGGGGTCTAGAGACCCAGTACTTC. Encoded protein: CASSLGGLETQYF.

V is TRBV23-1 and J is TRBJ2-7; a weak D match, TRBD1 (5 bases). TRBV23-1 falls under the ORF class, with uncertain function. CDR3 size: 14 residues. The V and J ends lost 3 bases and 4 bases respectively, with 13 bases between them. Here the CDR3 reads CASSHPWTQYEQYF. The CDR3 DNA sequence: TGCGCCAGCAGTCATCCCTGGACACAATACGAGCAGTACTTC.

This clone was picked up one time. The gene calls are TRBV3-1 (or the pseudogene TRBV3-2) and TRBJ1-5; no firm D call. Trimming removed 0 bases from V and 2 bases from J, with 11 bases in between. The CDR3 runs to 16 residues. CDR1 and CDR2 (germline): LGHDT, YNNKEL (reference sequence). CDR3 sequence reads: CASSQDGGFGNQPQHF. The CDR3 nucleotides read TGTGCCAGCAGCCAAGATGGCGGTTTTGGCAATCAGCCCCAGCATTTT.

The chain carries TRBV9 and TRBJ2-1; 7 nucleotides align to TRBD2. CDR3 length equals 13 residues. Germline CDR1 reads SGDLS; CDR2 reads YYNGEE. J lost 6 bases, V lost 3 bases, and 3 bases had no gene match. This CDR3 reads CASSEWGGNEQFF. In DNA form, the CDR3 reads TGTGCCAGCAGCGAGTGGGGGGGCAATGAGCAGTTCTTC.

The chain has TRBV25-1 and TRBJ2-1; the D is unclear. Germline V gives CDR1 MGHDK, CDR2 SYGVNS. The CDR3 loop spans 13 amino acids. The germline V and J ends were trimmed by 7 bases and 5 bases, with 12 bases remaining between them. The CDR3 is CASTEKAHNEQFF. CDR3 nucleotides: TGTGCCAGCACGGAGAAGGCTCACAATGAGCAGTTCTTC.

V gene TRBV7-3 combines with J gene TRBJ2-1; 11 nucleotides align to TRBD2. The junction had 5 bases not matched to a gene; V was cut back by 4 bases and J by 9 bases. This CDR3 has 14 residues. Germline assignment: CDR1 SGHTA and CDR2 FQGTGA. CDR3 residues: CASSYSGGAGEQFF. The CDR3 DNA reads as TGTGCCAGCAGCTATAGCGGGGGGGCCGGTGAGCAGTTCTTC.

The chain employs TRBV7-3 and TRBJ1-1; D is ambiguous. The V gene lost 1 base and the J gene lost 10 bases, with 10 bases spanning the gap. Germline CDR1 SGHTA, CDR2 FQGTGA. The CDR3 runs to 12 residues. CDR3 nucleotides: TGTGCCAGCAGCTTAAACCCCAGGTCAGCTTTCTTT. Translated, it gives CASSLNPRSAFF.

This chain links TRBV19 with TRBJ1-1; D possibly corresponds to TRBD1 (6 bases). The germline V gene encodes CDR1 LNHDA and CDR2 SQIVND (reference sequence). This CDR3 region has 15 residues. Trimming left V 6 bases short and J 5 bases short, with 19 bases between. In nucleotides, the CDR3 is TGTGCCAGTAGGGGCTTCCGGGACAAAAATACTGAAGCTTTCTTT. Translation gives CASRGFRDKNTEAFF.

The chain recombines TRBV25-1 with TRBJ1-1; TRBD1 is a possible D gene (6 bases). The CDR3 is made up of 16 amino acids. CDR1 and CDR2 from the germline V gene are MGHDK and SYGVNS. V was clipped by 1 base and J by 5 bases, with 17 bases between them. The CDR3 sequence: CASSELGGQTETEAFF. CDR3 in DNA: TGTGCCAGCAGTGAATTAGGCGGACAGACAGAGACTGAAGCTTTCTTT.

This clone appeared a single time. This chain joins TRBV19 and TRBJ2-2; 9 bases agree with TRBD2. The CDR3 has 17 amino acids. From germline, CDR1 is LNHDA and CDR2 SQIVND (reference sequence). The trim removed 2 bases at V and 4 bases at J, leaving 8 bases unmatched. DNA for the CDR3: TGTGCCAGTAGTATATGGCGGGGGGGCTGGAGCACCGGGGAGCTGTTTTTT. Its translation: CASSIWRGGWSTGELFF.

The chain recombines TRBV11-2 with TRBJ1-1; a weak D match, TRBD1 (6 bases). This CDR3 has 15 amino acids. Per germline, CDR1 SGHAT and CDR2 FQNNGV. The V end lost 4 bases, the J end lost 4 bases, and 16 bases lay between the germline ends. CDR3 residues: CASSSNREFGTEAFF. The CDR3 nucleotides are TGTGCCAGCAGCTCCAACAGGGAGTTCGGCACTGAAGCTTTCTTT.

The chain carries TRBV7-9 and TRBJ2-7; 10 nucleotides match TRBD2. The trim removed 2 bases at V and 1 base at J, leaving 5 bases unmatched. Germline V lookup: CDR1 SEHNR, CDR2 FQNEAQ (reference sequence). The CDR3 is made up of 16 amino acids. In DNA, the CDR3 is TGTGCCAGCAGCTTACCCCCTAGCGGGGGATCCTACGAGCAGTACTTC. The encoded protein is CASSLPPSGGSYEQYF.

This clone has a single count. The V gene is TRBV29-1, the J gene TRBJ2-5; 7 positions agree with TRBD1. With 3 bases clipped from V and 5 bases from J, the junction kept 3 bases outside the gene matches. CDR1 and CDR2 from the germline V gene are SQVTM and ANQGSEA. This CDR3 comprises 12 residues. This CDR3 reads CSVDTGAETQYF. As DNA, the CDR3 is TGCAGCGTTGATACAGGGGCGGAGACCCAGTACTTC.

V gene TRBV6-5 combines with J gene TRBJ1-5; D is possibly TRBD1 (5 bases). The CDR3 length is 12 residues. The ends were cut back, 9 bases at V and 4 bases at J, with 10 bases in the middle. CDR1 and CDR2 (germline): MNHEY, SVGAGI. CDR3 coding DNA: TGTGCCAGTACGACAGAGAATCAGCCCCAGCATTTT. Its translation is CASTTENQPQHF.

This clone has just a few counts. This chain joins TRBV24-1 and TRBJ2-7; D gene ambiguous. CDR3 length: 12 amino acids. CDR1 and CDR2 from the germline V gene are KGHDR and SFDVKD. Trimming cost V 3 bases and J 8 bases, with 10 bases left between them. CDR3 coding DNA: TGTGCCACCAGTGATCACGGGTGGCAGCAGTACTTC. This translates into CATSDHGWQQYF.

The chain employs TRBV5-4 and TRBJ1-1, with 7 bases aligning to TRBD1. Unmatched junction bases numbered 5, after V lost 4 bases and J lost 8 bases. CDR1 is SGHNT and CDR2 is YYREEE in the germline V gene (reference sequence). The length of the CDR3 is 12 residues. The CDR3 spells CASSGPGQEAFF. The CDR3 coding sequence is TGTGCCAGCAGCGGGCCGGGACAGGAAGCTTTCTTT.

The chain combines TRBV5-1 with TRBJ2-5; 11 nucleotides match TRBD1. The CDR3 extends over 14 amino acids. The ends lost 4 bases at V and 5 bases at J; junction bases unmatched: 4. Germline V lookup: CDR1 SGHRS, CDR2 YFSETQ. DNA for the CDR3: TGCGCCAGCAGCGTGGACAGGGGGCTGGAGACCCAGTACTTC. Translated, it gives CASSVDRGLETQYF.

V usage is TRBV4-1 and J usage is TRBJ2-1; TRBD2 matches 11 bases. This CDR3 spans 16 amino acids. Unmatched junction bases numbered 9, after V lost 5 bases and J lost 6 bases. Germline CDR1 MGHRA, CDR2 YSYEKL. CDR3 nucleotide sequence: TGCGCCAGCAGCACACGGACTAGCGGGTACCTCAATGAGCAGTTCTTC. Translation gives CASSTRTSGYLNEQFF.

V and J are TRBV20-1 and TRBJ2-1; TRBD2 is a possible D gene (6 bases). This CDR3 region has 14 residues. With 3 bases removed from V and 2 bases from J, the gap between germline ends came to 11 bases. The germline gives CDR1 DFQATT, CDR2 SNEGSKA (reference sequence). CDR3 in DNA: TGCAGTGCTAGTCCGGGAGCTCCCTACAATGAGCAGTTCTTC. Protein: CSASPGAPYNEQFF.

J is TRBJ2-7 and V is TRBV4-1; D is undetermined. The germline gives CDR1 MGHRA, CDR2 YSYEKL. The CDR3 runs to 14 residues. V was cut by 4 bases and J by 3 bases, with 13 bases left in between. For the CDR3, the DNA is TGCGCCAGCAGCCCGAAAACACAACGCTACGAGCAGTACTTC. Its protein is CASSPKTQRYEQYF.

This clone appeared a few times. This rearrangement joins TRBV6-1 to TRBJ2-3; tentative D call: TRBD1 (5 bases). The CDR3 has 16 amino acids. Looked up from germline, CDR1 is MNHNS and CDR2 is SASEGT. The germline V and J ends were trimmed by 2 bases and 6 bases, with 18 bases remaining between them. The CDR3 spells CASSELWAGLSDTQYF. CDR3 bases: TGTGCCAGCAGTGAACTGTGGGCAGGGTTGTCGGATACGCAGTATTTT.

The rearrangement uses TRBV25-1 and TRBJ1-1; D possibly corresponds to TRBD1 (5 bases). V was pared by 8 bases and J by 4 bases, with 14 bases between. There are 13 residues in the CDR3. In germline, CDR1 is MGHDK, CDR2 SYGVNS. CDR3 DNA sequence: TGTGCCAGCGCCATGGGGCAAAGCACTGAAGCTTTCTTT. Its protein product is CASAMGQSTEAFF.

This clone was seen a few times. In DNA, the CDR3 is TGTGCCAGCAGTTACAGGTTCACAGGGTTAGCTTCACCCCTCCACTTT. Its protein is CASSYRFTGLASPLHF. J is TRBJ1-6 and V is TRBV6-5; TRBD1 might be the D (6 bases). CDR3 size: 16 residues. The V and J ends lost 2 bases and 9 bases respectively, with 17 bases between them. Germline CDR1 is MNHEY and CDR2 is SVGAGI.